One sample yielded the 21 T cell receptor beta chains listed below, sequenced in a study of blood T cell repertoires in COVID-19. Profiled with immunoSEQ multiplex PCR; TCRdb holds only in-frame clones, not every one. The sample includes fewer than 250,000 clones, approximately 85% of them seen just once. The specimen was peripheral blood. The receptors originated from a woman aged 80 or over with COVID-19, enrolled during active disease.

Only one count was recorded for this clone. V gene TRBV10-3 combines with J gene TRBJ2-1; D might be TRBD2 (5 bases). From germline, CDR1 is ENHRY and CDR2 SYGVKD. V lost 3 bases, J lost 6 bases, and 15 bases lay in between. The CDR3 runs to 15 residues. The CDR3: CAISDRGNKLNEQFF. DNA for the CDR3: TGTGCCATCAGTGATCGGGGAAACAAGCTCAATGAGCAGTTCTTC.

The sample holds a few counts of this clone. The V call is TRBV7-2, the J call TRBJ1-3; D may be TRBD1 (5 bases). V gave up 5 bases and J gave up 3 bases, with 14 bases separating them. Germline loops: CDR1 SGHTA, CDR2 FQGNSA. CDR3 length equals 15 residues. The CDR3 reads CASSAQGVLGNTIYF. The CDR3 DNA follows: TGTGCCAGCAGCGCGCAGGGTGTTCTTGGAAACACCATATATTTT.

The chain is built from TRBV4-3 and TRBJ2-7; D not resolved. The CDR3 covers 14 residues. V lost 0 bases to trimming and J lost 2 bases, with 8 bases between them. CDR1 and CDR2 from the germline V gene are LGHNA and YSLEER. The CDR3 sequence: CASSQDLATYEQYF. CDR3 DNA: TGCGCCAGCAGCCAAGATCTGGCCACCTACGAGCAGTACTTC.

The V and J genes are TRBV2 and TRBJ2-5; 7 bases align to TRBD1. The CDR3 length is 15 residues. CDR1 and CDR2 (germline): SNHLY, FYNNEI. V gave up 5 bases and J gave up 7 bases; unmatched junction bases: 13. As DNA, the CDR3 is TGTGCCAGCAGTCCCGCCCGGACAGGAAGTGGGACCCAGTACTTC. Residues: CASSPARTGSGTQYF.

The count of this clone is one. This chain links TRBV11-2 with TRBJ2-5, with a tentative D call TRBD2 (6 bases). The V end lost 5 bases, the J end lost 4 bases, and 20 bases lay between the germline ends. Germline V CDR1 and CDR2: SGHAT, FQNNGV. CDR3 length equals 16 residues. In DNA form, the CDR3 reads TGTGCCAGCAGCCTCCGGCAATGGGGGGTCGCAGAGACCCAGTACTTC. It is translated as CASSLRQWGVAETQYF. Looking up the rest from reference TRBV11-2 and TRBJ2-5 gives the full variable domain: EAGVAQSPRYKIIEKRQSVAFWCNPISGHATLYWYQQILGQGPKLLIQFQNNGVVDDSQLPKDRFSAERLKGVDSTLKIQPAKLEDSAVYLCASSLRQWGVAETQYFGPGTRLLVL.

This clone was picked up a small number of times. The chain employs TRBV2 and TRBJ1-4, with D tentatively TRBD1 (5 bases). Germline CDR1 is SNHLY and CDR2 is FYNNEI. This CDR3 has 12 residues. The germline V and J ends were trimmed by 4 bases and 8 bases, with 8 bases remaining between them. CDR3 sequence: CASSGGVEKLFF. The CDR3 coding sequence is TGTGCCAGCAGTGGGGGGGTGGAAAAACTGTTTTTT.

The chain joins TRBV4-1 to TRBJ2-2, with a possible D match to TRBD1 (5 bases). V gave up 1 base and J gave up 11 bases, with 11 bases separating them. The germline CDR1 and CDR2 sequences are MGHRA and YSYEKL. The CDR3 spans 13 residues. CDR3 loop: CASSQATVGELFF. The CDR3 coding sequence is TGCGCCAGCAGCCAAGCGACAGTTGGCGAGCTGTTTTTT.

The chain is built from TRBV5-6 and TRBJ1-5; 8 bases are shared with TRBD1. After removal of 3 bases from V and 4 bases from J, the junction contained 9 bases not matched to a gene. The CDR3 is 16 residues long. CDR1 SGHDT and CDR2 YYEEEE come from the germline V gene. Here the CDR3 reads CASSYRQGLRNQPQHF. The CDR3 DNA is TGTGCCAGCAGCTACAGACAGGGGTTGAGAAATCAGCCCCAGCATTTT.

The chain employs TRBV18 and TRBJ1-5; 10 nucleotides line up with TRBD1. CDR3 length equals 15 residues. V was pared by 1 base and J by 6 bases, with 3 bases of the junction left unmatched. Germline-derived CDR1 and CDR2 are KGHSH and LQKENI. CDR3 sequence: CASSPQGQGLQPQHF. The CDR3 bases are TGTGCCAGCTCACCACAGGGACAGGGGCTTCAGCCCCAGCATTTT.

J is TRBJ2-7 and V is TRBV5-6; TRBD1 matches at 7 bases. The CDR3 consists of 16 residues. V was pared by 4 bases and J by 2 bases, with 12 bases of the junction left unmatched. Germline V gives CDR1 SGHDT, CDR2 YYEEEE. The CDR3 region is CASSQGYGTVAYEQYF. CDR3 nucleotides: TGTGCCAGCAGCCAAGGCTACGGGACAGTCGCCTACGAGCAGTACTTC.

The chain carries TRBV28 and TRBJ1-3; 9 bases fit TRBD1. Trimming removed 7 bases from V and 3 bases from J; junction bases left unmatched: 10. This CDR3 is 16 amino acids long. Germline loops: CDR1 MDHEN, CDR2 SYDVKM. The CDR3 bases are TGTGCCAGCAAACCCCCGGGACAGGGTTTTGGAAACACCATATATTTT. Its translation is CASKPPGQGFGNTIYF.

The rearrangement links TRBV28 to TRBJ2-2; TRBD1 agrees at 7 bases. The CDR3 is 15 residues long. With 5 bases clipped from V and 6 bases from J, the junction kept 9 bases outside the gene matches. Germline loops: CDR1 MDHEN, CDR2 SYDVKM. The CDR3 nucleotides read TGTGCCAGCAGTACCACAGGGGAACGGTCCGGGGAGCTGTTTTTT. Protein product: CASSTTGERSGELFF.

This chain joins TRBV6-2 or TRBV6-3 and TRBJ2-2; TRBD2 matches at 9 bases. CDR1 is MNHEY, CDR2 SVGEGT, per germline. V shed 6 bases, J shed 6 bases, and the junction held 11 bases outside the gene matches. The CDR3 spans 16 residues. The CDR3 bases are TGTGCCAGCAGCACTCCCGGGACTAGCTTCTCCGGGGAGCTGTTTTTT. Translation: CASSTPGTSFSGELFF.

The genes are TRBV6-2 or TRBV6-3 and TRBJ2-2; TRBD1 matches at 9 bases. V gave up 3 bases and J gave up 7 bases; unmatched junction bases: 9. The CDR3 consists of 16 residues. The germline CDR1 and CDR2 sequences are MNHEY and SVGEGT. The CDR3 DNA reads as TGTGCCAGCAGTTATAGGGACAGGGTTCGTAACGGGGAGCTGTTTTTT. Encoded protein: CASSYRDRVRNGELFF.

This clone showed up just once. This rearrangement joins TRBV5-1 to TRBJ1-1; the D gene is possibly TRBD1 (6 bases). This CDR3 is 13 amino acids long. CDR1 SGHRS and CDR2 YFSETQ come from the germline V gene. V lost 7 bases and J lost 3, with 13 bases in between. The CDR3, as DNA: TGCGCCAGCGGGGGGGGGCGAGACACTGAAGCTTTCTTT. Translation gives CASGGGRDTEAFF.

This clone was recorded once. V and J are TRBV11-3 and TRBJ2-2, with a weak D call TRBD2 (6 bases). V gave up 1 base and J gave up 4 bases, with 7 bases separating them. CDR1 and CDR2 from the germline V gene are SGHNT and YENEEA. The CDR3 sequence is 14 residues long. DNA of the CDR3: TGTGCCAGCAGCTTAGGGGGGGTCACCGGGGAGCTGTTTTTT. The encoded protein is CASSLGGVTGELFF.

The genes are TRBV5-1 and TRBJ2-5; D is ambiguous. CDR3 size: 13 residues. The germline V gene encodes CDR1 SGHRS and CDR2 YFSETQ. V was cut by 3 bases and J by 5 bases, with 11 bases left in between. CDR3 in DNA: TGCGCCAGCAGCTCAACACCGACTGAGACCCAGTACTTC. Translation gives CASSSTPTETQYF.

The genes are TRBV4-3 and TRBJ1-4, with 8 bases fitting TRBD1. This CDR3 is 17 amino acids long. CDR1 and CDR2 (germline): LGHNA, YSLEER. V shed 0 bases and J 7 bases; nucleotides not matched to a gene: 10. This CDR3 is CASSQDLQGAYSEKLFF. CDR3 DNA sequence: TGCGCCAGCAGCCAAGATCTTCAGGGGGCGTATAGTGAAAAACTGTTTTTT.

V usage is TRBV27 and J usage is TRBJ1-5; D might be TRBD1 (6 bases). Germline V gene data show CDR1 as MNHEY and CDR2 as SMNVEV (reference sequence). V was clipped by 5 bases and J by 4 bases, with 15 bases between them. This CDR3 is 15 amino acids long. CDR3 protein: CASSVGRGPNQPQHF. CDR3 sequence (DNA): TGTGCCAGCAGTGTGGGCAGGGGTCCTAATCAGCCCCAGCATTTT.

This sequence joins TRBV5-6 and TRBJ2-6, with 8 bases aligning to TRBD1. This CDR3 has 18 amino acids. V lost 4 bases, J lost 0 bases, and 9 bases stayed unmatched. CDR1 and CDR2 from the germline V gene are SGHDT and YYEEEE. CDR3 residues: CASSPDRVGLSGANVLTF. The CDR3 bases are TGTGCCAGCAGCCCGGACAGGGTGGGACTCTCTGGGGCCAACGTCCTGACTTTC.

This chain uses TRBV11-2 with TRBJ2-3; 15 bases agree with TRBD2. V shed 4 bases, J shed 3 bases, and the junction held 5 bases outside the gene matches. This CDR3 has 17 amino acids. The germline V gene encodes CDR1 SGHAT and CDR2 FQNNGV. DNA of the CDR3: TGTGCCAGCAGCTCCGGACTAGCGGGGGGGCTGACAGATACGCAGTATTTT. Encoded protein: CASSSGLAGGLTDTQYF.